One sample yielded the 23 T cell receptor beta chains listed below, sequenced in a study of blood T cell repertoires in COVID-19. Some clones are missing from TCRdb's copy, which holds only in-frame ones; the method was immunoSEQ multiplex PCR. This table has under 250,000 clones, 80% appearing once. The specimen was peripheral blood. These receptors came from a woman aged 70 to 79 with acute or convalescent COVID-19.

The chain uses TRBV5-8 and TRBJ2-3; 7 bases align to TRBD1. Germline CDR1 and CDR2: SGHTS and YDEGEE. After removal of 1 base from V and 4 bases from J, the junction contained 9 bases not matched to a gene. The CDR3 is 16 amino acids. CDR3 region: CASSLFLDRNADTQYF. CDR3 nucleotide sequence: TGTGCCAGCAGCTTGTTTTTGGACAGGAACGCAGATACGCAGTATTTT.

In its sample, this clone was seen a few times. The identical CDR3 is also encoded by other nucleotide sequences in the sample. The chain couples TRBV9 to TRBJ1-3; a possible D gene is TRBD1 (5 bases). This CDR3 is built from 13 residues. From germline, CDR1 is SGDLS and CDR2 YYNGEE. V was cut by 0 bases and J by 4 bases, with 5 bases left in between. CDR3 in DNA: TGTGCCAGCAGCGTAGGGGGCGGAAACACCATATATTTT. Translated: CASSVGGGNTIYF.

The table lists this clone with a few counts. V usage is TRBV6-5 and J usage is TRBJ1-1; D is uncertain. With 5 bases removed from V and 0 bases from J, the gap between germline ends came to 10 bases. Germline V gene sequence: CDR1 MNHEY, CDR2 SVGAGI. The CDR3 spans 14 residues. The CDR3 protein is CASSTRNLNTEAFF. Here the CDR3 DNA reads TGTGCCAGCAGTACGAGGAATTTGAACACTGAAGCTTTCTTT.

Concerning this clone itself: The sample contains more than one DNA sequence encoding this CDR3. The rearrangement links TRBV18 to TRBJ1-5; TRBD1 matches 8 bases. This CDR3 is built from 15 residues. From germline, CDR1 is KGHSH and CDR2 LQKENI. Germline trimming cut 2 bases from V and 4 bases from J; bases unmatched to any gene: 4. The CDR3 here is CASSPDRGGNQPQHF. The CDR3 DNA reads as TGTGCCAGCTCACCAGACAGGGGTGGAAATCAGCCCCAGCATTTT.

The rearrangement joins TRBV7-2 to TRBJ2-3; D perhaps matches TRBD2 (5 bases). This CDR3 spans 16 amino acids. Germline-derived CDR1 and CDR2 are SGHTA and FQGNSA. Trimming left V 5 bases short and J 2 bases short, with 17 bases between. This chain's CDR3 is CASSQSPLADTDTQYF. The CDR3 nucleotides are TGTGCCAGCAGCCAGTCACCCCTAGCTGACACAGATACGCAGTATTTT.

The chain carries TRBV6-2 or TRBV6-3 and TRBJ2-2; TRBD1 matches at 12 bases. Germline V gene data show CDR1 as MNHEY and CDR2 as SVGEGT. J lost 0 bases, V lost 4 bases, and 9 bases had no gene match. The CDR3 length is 19 residues. CDR3 amino acids: CASSWNPGQGAPNTGELFF. CDR3 DNA sequence: TGTGCCAGCAGTTGGAATCCGGGACAGGGGGCCCCGAACACCGGGGAGCTGTTTTTT.

This clone was detected a few times. The chain uses TRBV23-1 and TRBJ2-7; D is possibly TRBD1 (6 bases). TRBV23-1 carries the ORF label, with uncertain function. The CDR3 has 17 residues. Trimming stripped 4 bases from V and 3 bases from J, with 22 bases between. The DNA for the CDR3 is TGCGCCAGCAGTCTAACTCCTGGGGACACCATAGACTACGAGCAGTACGTC. It translates to CASSLTPGDTIDYEQYV.

The rearrangement joins TRBV7-3 to TRBJ2-2, with D perhaps matching TRBD2 (6 bases). This CDR3 contains 13 residues. V lost 5 bases and J 6 bases, leaving 10 bases between the germline ends. CDR1 is SGHTA, CDR2 FQGTGA, per germline. CDR3 in amino acids: CASSPGGAGELFF. For the CDR3, the DNA is TGTGCCAGCAGCCCCGGCGGGGCCGGGGAGCTGTTTTTT.

This chain connects TRBV4-3 to TRBJ1-3; TRBD1 might be the D (5 bases). The CDR3 is made up of 15 amino acids. V lost 4 bases to trimming and J lost 2 bases, with 12 bases between them. The germline V gene encodes CDR1 LGHNA and CDR2 YSLEER. Here the CDR3 reads CASSLRAGPGNTIYF. The CDR3 DNA follows: TGCGCCAGCAGCCTTCGGGCAGGGCCTGGAAACACCATATATTTT.

Turning to this clone: Other DNA sequences from this sample encode an identical CDR3 as well. The chain couples TRBV5-1 to TRBJ1-1; D is undetermined. The V and J ends lost 0 bases and 4 bases respectively, with 10 bases between them. Germline CDR1 and CDR2: SGHRS and YFSETQ. The CDR3 length is 14 residues. This CDR3 is CASSLAGSGTEAFF. CDR3 DNA sequence: TGCGCCAGCAGCTTGGCCGGGAGCGGCACTGAAGCTTTCTTT.

The genes are TRBV5-1 and TRBJ2-3, with a possible D match to TRBD1 (6 bases). With 0 bases removed from V and 2 bases from J, the gap between germline ends came to 7 bases. Germline assignment: CDR1 SGHRS and CDR2 YFSETQ. The CDR3 is 14 amino acids. The CDR3 DNA reads TGCGCCAGCAGCTTGGGACAGGACACAGATACGCAGTATTTT. This codes for CASSLGQDTDTQYF.

The CDR3 here is CASSSITDRETQYF. DNA of the CDR3: TGTGCCAGCAGCTCGATAACGGACAGGGAGACCCAGTACTTC. This chain links TRBV5-6 with TRBJ2-5, with TRBD1 matching 7 bases. The junction had 7 bases not matched to a gene; V was cut back by 3 bases and J by 5 bases. Germline V gene data show CDR1 as SGHDT and CDR2 as YYEEEE. This CDR3 is built from 14 residues. The entire variable domain, with the rest obtained from reference TRBV5-6 and TRBJ2-5, is as follows: DAGVTQSPTHLIKTRGQQVTLRCSPKSGHDTVSWYQQALGQGPQFIFQYYEEEERQRGNFPDRFSGHQFPNYSSELNVNALLLGDSALYLCASSSITDRETQYFGPGTRLLVL.

This chain links TRBV12-1 with TRBJ1-1. TRBV12-1 is termed a pseudogene. The CDR3 is made up of 12 amino acids. The CDR3 region is CAGALLCTSAFF. The CDR3 DNA sequence: TGTGCCGGGGCGCTTTTATGCACTAGCGCTTTCTTT.

The chain carries TRBV9 and TRBJ2-1; D possibly corresponds to TRBD1 (6 bases). CDR3 length: 14 residues. Trimming took 3 bases from V and 9 from J, leaving 16 bases between them. CDR1 and CDR2 from the germline V gene are SGDLS and YYNGEE. The CDR3: CASSAIQGIGEQFF. CDR3 nucleotides: TGTGCCAGCAGCGCAATACAGGGTATCGGTGAGCAGTTCTTC.

The V call is TRBV7-7, the J call TRBJ2-2, with TRBD2 as a possible D gene (5 bases). This CDR3 comprises 15 residues. Germline values: CDR1 SSHAT, CDR2 FNYEAQ (reference sequence). V shed 4 bases and J shed 8 bases, with 17 bases lying between them. The CDR3 sequence is CASSSSAQPGGELFF. CDR3 coding DNA: TGTGCCAGCAGCTCCTCCGCACAGCCGGGGGGGGAGCTGTTTTTT.

The count of this clone is one. The rearrangement uses TRBV11-3 and TRBJ1-1; tentative D call: TRBD1 (6 bases). CDR3 length: 14 amino acids. Trimming cost V 5 bases and J 1 base, with 11 bases left between them. CDR1 is SGHNT, CDR2 YENEEA, per germline. CDR3 amino acids: CASSERRGNTEAFF. As DNA, the CDR3 is TGTGCCAGCAGCGAACGCAGGGGGAACACTGAAGCTTTCTTT.

The chain links TRBV11-2 to TRBJ1-4; no clear D gene. Germline CDR1 and CDR2: SGHAT and FQNNGV. The CDR3 totals 15 residues. Trimming left V 3 bases short and J 0 bases short, with 8 bases between. CDR3 sequence reads: CASSLQDATNEKLFF. CDR3 bases: TGTGCCAGCAGCTTGCAGGATGCAACTAATGAAAAACTGTTTTTT.

V usage is TRBV5-1 and J usage is TRBJ2-5, with D hard to call. V was trimmed by 2 bases and J by 0 bases, leaving 8 bases between them. This CDR3 has 14 residues. The germline gives CDR1 SGHRS, CDR2 YFSETQ. In DNA, the CDR3 is TGCGCCAGCAGCTTATACAGAGACCAAGAGACCCAGTACTTC. Its translation: CASSLYRDQETQYF.

V usage is TRBV5-8 and J usage is TRBJ2-5; 14 positions agree with TRBD2. Germline V gene data show CDR1 as SGHTS and CDR2 as YDEGEE. Losses at the gene ends were 4 bases for V and 5 bases for J; bases not matched to a gene: 7. The CDR3 extends over 16 amino acids. The CDR3 protein is CASSLEGLAGVETQYF. CDR3 DNA: TGTGCCAGCAGCCTGGAGGGACTAGCGGGGGTGGAGACCCAGTACTTC.

Here the CDR3 reads CASTSQGAGRAKNIQYF. In DNA, the CDR3 is TGTGCCAGCACCAGCCAGGGGGCAGGAAGAGCCAAAAACATTCAGTACTTC. The rearrangement uses TRBV2 and TRBJ2-4, with 8 nucleotides matching TRBD1. Germline V gene sequence: CDR1 SNHLY, CDR2 FYNNEI. With V trimmed by 7 bases and J by 0 bases, 11 bases remained unmatched. This CDR3 is built from 17 residues.

This clone was counted between two and nine times. This chain uses TRBV4-1 with TRBJ2-2, with 12 bases identical to TRBD2. V lost 7 bases to trimming and J lost 0 bases; unmatched junction nucleotides: 9. This CDR3 region has 18 residues. Germline CDR1 reads MGHRA; CDR2 reads YSYEKL. As DNA, the CDR3 is TGCGCCAGCAACCCTAGCGGGGGGGCCTCCGCGAACACCGGGGAGCTGTTTTTT. Its translation is CASNPSGGASANTGELFF.

This clone was seen a handful of times. V gene TRBV12-3 or TRBV12-4 combines with J gene TRBJ1-1; D is possibly TRBD1 (6 bases). Trimming took 6 bases from V and 8 from J, leaving 10 bases between them. The CDR3 length is 11 residues. DNA of the CDR3: TGTGCCAGCAGATTCGACAGGGAAGCTTTCTTT. It encodes CASRFDREAFF.

This clone was detected once. An end of the junction differs from the germline gene, which may be a read error. The chain uses TRBV10-2 and TRBJ2-3; possible D gene TRBD2, 5 bases. Germline V gene data show CDR1 as WSHSY and CDR2 as SAAADI. The CDR3 consists of 14 residues. The CDR3 region has the DNA TGCGCCAGCAGGGGAGAGGGTTTCACAAATACGCAGTATTTT. Translated: CASRGEGFTNTQYF.